This TCR beta chain came from a study of high-grade serous ovarian cancer treatment subgroups. The CDR3 totals 13 residues. The V gene lost 6 bases and the J gene lost 5 bases, with 11 bases spanning the gap. CDR1 and CDR2 (germline): SGHRS, YFSETQ. Profiling relied on immunoSEQ multiplex PCR, and the TCRdb table lists in-frame clones only, not all of them. The table lists roughly 2,000 clones, 77% of them singletons, with roughly 9.1% in the top ten. Tumor tissue was taken before any definitive surgery or chemotherapy was given. This clone was seen only a few times. V gene TRBV5-1 combines with J gene TRBJ2-2; no clear D. Sequenced sample: tumor tissue. The clonotype was recovered from a human donor with high-grade serous ovarian cancer. The CDR3 protein is CASKSAQTGELFF. The CDR3 bases are TGCGCCAGCAAGTCAGCCCAAACCGGGGAGCTGTTTTTT.